Listed below are T cell receptor beta chains from one sample, sequenced in a study of blood T cells in healthy people across ages. Via MiXCR, TCRdb re-called the 5' RACE reads, giving one row per CDR3 protein. The table includes fewer than 900,000 distinct CDR3 sequences, roughly two fifths detected once. Input material: blood. The source is a woman aged 55-70 years in good health. Each CDR3 is given with its conserved first and last residue. The D gene is left open where the match is weak. Size is omitted from some rows. Given values are once, few, many or a class for expanded clones.

J gene	V gene	clone size	D gene	CDR3 length	CDR3 DNA	CDR3 protein
TRBJ1-2	TRBV20-1	.	.	11	TGCAGGGGGGGGCTTAACTATGACTACACCTTC	CRGGLNYDYTF
TRBJ1-4	TRBV6-5	.	.	15	TGTGCCAGCAGTAGAGCCGGGACGAATGAAGGAAAACTGTTTTTT	CASSRAGTNEGKLFF
TRBJ2-1	TRBV10-3	once	.	15	TGTGCCATCAGTGAAGAGGGAGTATCCTACAATGAGCAGTTCTTC	CAISEEGVSYNEQFF
TRBJ1-5	TRBV10-3	.	.	16	TGTGCCATCAGTGAGGCCTTTCTAGGAAGCAATCAGCCCCAGCATTTT	CAISEAFLGSNQPQHF
TRBJ1-4	TRBV7-9	few	TRBD1	16	TGTGCCAGCAGCCCCCACAGGGGGCGCATAGGTGAAAAACTGTTTTTT	CASSPHRGRIGEKLFF
TRBJ1-1	TRBV6-5	few	.	11	TGTGCCACTATACAGAACACTGAAGCTTTCTTT	CATIQNTEAFF
TRBJ2-1	TRBV20-1	few	TRBD2	16	TGCAGTGCCCTACGACTAGCGGGAGAAGCTTACAATGAGCAGTTCTTC	CSALRLAGEAYNEQFF
TRBJ1-2	TRBV27	.	.	13	TGTGCCAGCAGCGTAGGGTCTATGGATGGCTACACCTTC	CASSVGSMDGYTF
TRBJ2-7	TRBV28	.	TRBD1	11	TGTGCCAGCAGATACAGGGGCGAGCAGTACTTC	CASRYRGEQYF
TRBJ2-5	TRBV20-1	.	TRBD1	17	TGCAGTGCTAGAGGCGCTTCGCCGGGACAGGGTACGGAGACCCAGTACTTC	CSARGASPGQGTETQYF
TRBJ2-5	TRBV9	.	.	14	TGTGCCAGCAGCGTAGGGGCATTAGAAGAGACCCAGTACTTC	CASSVGALEETQYF
TRBJ2-2	TRBV7-2	.	.	14	TGTGCCAGCAGCTTAGATCAGAACGCCGGGGAGCTGTTTTTT	CASSLDQNAGELFF
TRBJ2-5	TRBV9	.	TRBD1	15	TGTGCCAGCAGCGTCACAGGGGGGTCTTTCAATGAGCAGTACTTC	CASSVTGGSFNEQYF
TRBJ2-5	TRBV2	many	.	13	TGTGCCAGCAGTGAAATTGCCGAAGAGACCCAGTACTTC	CASSEIAEETQYF
TRBJ1-6	TRBV7-2	few	TRBD1	14	TGTGCCAGCAGCTTGGACAGGGTTCGATCACCCCTCCACTTT	CASSLDRVRSPLHF
TRBJ1-4	TRBV20-1	.	.	14	TGCAGTGCCAGGGAGGGCAAGCTAGGTGAAAAACTGTTTTTT	CSAREGKLGEKLFF
TRBJ2-1	TRBV4-2	.	TRBD2	18	TGTGCCAGCAGCCAAGATGGACTAGCGGGGGGACAACACAATGAGCAGTTCTTC	CASSQDGLAGGQHNEQFF
TRBJ2-5	TRBV6-5	.	TRBD1	16	TGTGCCAGCAGTTACTCGGGAAGGGGGCATGGAGAGACCCAGTACTTC	CASSYSGRGHGETQYF
TRBJ2-6	TRBV4-3	.	.	17	TGCGCCAGCAGCCAAGACGTACTAGCATCTGGGGCCAACGTCCTGACTTTC	CASSQDVLASGANVLTF
TRBJ2-3	TRBV6-5	.	.	15	TGTGCCAGCAGTTACGTTATCCTAGGGAAAGATACGCAGTATTTT	CASSYVILGKDTQYF
TRBJ2-5	TRBV6-2/TRBV6-3	few	.	14	TGTGCCAGCAGTTACTCGAGATCGGCCGGGACCCAGTACTTC	CASSYSRSAGTQYF
TRBJ2-7	TRBV7-2	once	.	15	TGTGCCAGCAGCTTAGGCGGTCCCCGCTCCTACGAGCAGTACTTC	CASSLGGPRSYEQYF
TRBJ1-4	TRBV29-1	few	TRBD1	13	TGCAGCGGACAGGGACCAACTAATGAAAAACTGTTTTTT	CSGQGPTNEKLFF
TRBJ2-2	TRBV6-6	.	TRBD2	13	TGTGCCAGCAGTTCGGGAGGGGGCGGGGAGCTGTTTTTT	CASSSGGGGELFF
TRBJ2-7	TRBV12-3/TRBV12-4	few	.	12	TGTGCCAGCAGTTTAGCGGGGCTCGGGCAGTACTTC	CASSLAGLGQYF
TRBJ2-5	TRBV20-1	.	.	14	TGCAGTGCTAGTTCGACAGGGAGGAGAGAGACCCAGTACTTC	CSASSTGRRETQYF
TRBJ1-6	TRBV3-1	.	.	14	TGTGCCAGCAGCCCGCCTACAGGGAATTCACCCCTCCACTTT	CASSPPTGNSPLHF
TRBJ1-5	TRBV12-3/TRBV12-4	few	.	14	TGTGCCAGCAGTTTACTGACAGGTACACAGCCCCAGCATTTT	CASSLLTGTQPQHF
TRBJ2-7	TRBV5-1	.	.	14	TGCGCCAGCAGGGAGACGGGGCTCTACAATGAGCAGTACTTC	CASRETGLYNEQYF
TRBJ2-3	TRBV7-9	.	TRBD1	14	TGTGCCAGCAGAGGGACAGGGAATGCAGATACGCAGTATTTT	CASRGTGNADTQYF
TRBJ1-6	TRBV20-1	.	.	15	TGCAGTGCTAGAGAGGGCCGTTCCTATAATTCACCCCTCCACTTT	CSAREGRSYNSPLHF
TRBJ2-1	TRBV20-1	few	TRBD2	13	TGCAGTCCAGGACTAGCGCTGTACAATGAGCAGTTCTTC	CSPGLALYNEQFF
TRBJ2-4	TRBV18	few	.	15	TGTGCCAGCTCACCGGGCACTTGGGCCAAAAACATTCAGTACTTC	CASSPGTWAKNIQYF
TRBJ1-4	TRBV27	.	.	15	TGTGCCAGCAGTTTATCGGGGGGAACTAATGAAAAACTGTTTTTT	CASSLSGGTNEKLFF
TRBJ2-7	TRBV20-1	.	TRBD1	13	TGCAGTGCTAGGCGGGACAGGGGGCCCGAGCAGTACTTC	CSARRDRGPEQYF
TRBJ2-1	TRBV6-6	.	.	11	TGTGCCGCGAGCCCTATCAATGAGCAGTTCTTC	CAASPINEQFF
TRBJ2-1	TRBV20-1	.	.	17	TGCAGTGCTAGCGTAGACCCAGGCAGCCTATCCTACAATGAGCAGTTCTTC	CSASVDPGSLSYNEQFF
TRBJ1-2	TRBV20-1	once	TRBD1	14	TGCAGTGCTAGACCGGGACAGTTCATCTATGGCTACACCTTC	CSARPGQFIYGYTF
TRBJ1-2	TRBV6-1	.	.	15	TGTGCCAGCAGTGAAGCGCTGTTCCCCCGCTATGGCTACACCTTC	CASSEALFPRYGYTF
TRBJ1-2	TRBV3-1	few	.	12	TGTGCCAGCAGCCAAGAGGACTATGGCTACACCTTC	CASSQEDYGYTF
TRBJ2-1	TRBV24-1	few	.	16	TGTGCCACCAGCCGCCCCGGGACAACCTCCTACAATGAGCAGTTCTTC	CATSRPGTTSYNEQFF
TRBJ2-3	TRBV7-9	few	TRBD1	15	TGTGCCAGCAGCTCCCGGACAGGGGAGACAGATACGCAGTATTTT	CASSSRTGETDTQYF
TRBJ2-3	TRBV6-5	.	TRBD1	13	TGTGCCAGCACACAGGGGGACACAGATACGCAGTATTTT	CASTQGDTDTQYF
TRBJ2-5	TRBV5-1	.	.	15	TGCGCCGGCTCTAACCCCGAGACACTGGTTGGAACCCAGTACTTC	CAGSNPETLVGTQYF
TRBJ1-1	TRBV4-3	.	.	15	TGCGCCAGCAGCCAACAATACTCACCGGACACTGAAGCTTTCTTT	CASSQQYSPDTEAFF
TRBJ1-2	TRBV9	many	.	13	TGTGCCAGCAGCGTGTCAGATAACTATGGCTACACCTTC	CASSVSDNYGYTF
TRBJ2-1	TRBV20-1	few	TRBD1	15	TGCAGTGCTAGGGTAACAGGGGGCATTGCGAATGAGCAGTTCTTC	CSARVTGGIANEQFF
TRBJ2-5	TRBV4-1	.	.	13	TGCGCCAGCAGCCAAGAGGTGGTTGAGACCCAGTACTTC	CASSQEVVETQYF
TRBJ1-6	TRBV14	.	.	13	TGTGCCAGCAACCCCGGAGGGGGGTCACCCCTCCACTTT	CASNPGGGSPLHF
TRBJ2-7	TRBV20-1	few	TRBD1	13	TGCAGTGGGGCAAGGGACAGGCTATACGAGCAGTACTTC	CSGARDRLYEQYF
TRBJ2-7	TRBV5-6	.	.	14	TGTGCCAGCAGCTTGGCCGTTCGGGGATACGAGCAGTACTTC	CASSLAVRGYEQYF
TRBJ1-2	TRBV5-6	.	.	14	TGTGCCAGCAGCTTATCGGGCAGTCACTATGGCTACACCTTC	CASSLSGSHYGYTF
TRBJ1-6	TRBV5-5	.	.	15	TGTGCCAGCAGTCGAGGGGTGCCAGATAATTCACCCCTCCACTTT	CASSRGVPDNSPLHF
TRBJ2-1	TRBV29-1	.	.	13	TGCAGCGTTAGATTAGGCACTTGGAATGAGCAGTTCTTC	CSVRLGTWNEQFF
TRBJ1-4	TRBV15	.	.	16	TGTGCCACCATCACCGACAGGACTGCAACTAATGAAAAACTGTTTTTT	CATITDRTATNEKLFF
TRBJ2-1	TRBV28	.	TRBD2	14	TGTGCCAGCGTCGGCGGGAGCTCAAACAATGAGCAGTTCTTC	CASVGGSSNNEQFF